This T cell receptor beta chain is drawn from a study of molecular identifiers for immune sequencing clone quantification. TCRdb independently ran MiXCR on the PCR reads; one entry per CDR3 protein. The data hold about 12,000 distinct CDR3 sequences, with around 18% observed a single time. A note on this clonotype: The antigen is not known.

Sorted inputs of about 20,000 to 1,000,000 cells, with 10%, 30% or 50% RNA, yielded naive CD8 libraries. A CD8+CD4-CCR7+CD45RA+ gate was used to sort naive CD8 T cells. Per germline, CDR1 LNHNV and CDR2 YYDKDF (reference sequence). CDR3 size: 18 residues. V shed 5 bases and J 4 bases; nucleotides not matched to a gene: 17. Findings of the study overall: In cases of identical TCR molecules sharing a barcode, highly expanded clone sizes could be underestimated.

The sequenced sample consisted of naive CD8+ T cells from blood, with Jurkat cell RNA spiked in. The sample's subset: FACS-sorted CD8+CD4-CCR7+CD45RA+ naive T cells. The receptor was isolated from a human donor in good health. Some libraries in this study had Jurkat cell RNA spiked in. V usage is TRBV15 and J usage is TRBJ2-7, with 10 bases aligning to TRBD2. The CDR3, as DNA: TGTGCCACCAGCGGGGGGGGAGGACTAGCGGATAGCCATTACGAGCAGTACTTC. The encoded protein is CATSGGGGLADSHYEQYF. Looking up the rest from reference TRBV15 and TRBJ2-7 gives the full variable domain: DAMVIQNPRYQVTQFGKPVTLSCSQTLNHNVMYWYQQKSSQAPKLLFHYYDKDFNNEADTPDNFQSRRPNTSFCFLDIRSPGLGDTAMYLCATSGGGGLADSHYEQYFGPGTRLTVT.